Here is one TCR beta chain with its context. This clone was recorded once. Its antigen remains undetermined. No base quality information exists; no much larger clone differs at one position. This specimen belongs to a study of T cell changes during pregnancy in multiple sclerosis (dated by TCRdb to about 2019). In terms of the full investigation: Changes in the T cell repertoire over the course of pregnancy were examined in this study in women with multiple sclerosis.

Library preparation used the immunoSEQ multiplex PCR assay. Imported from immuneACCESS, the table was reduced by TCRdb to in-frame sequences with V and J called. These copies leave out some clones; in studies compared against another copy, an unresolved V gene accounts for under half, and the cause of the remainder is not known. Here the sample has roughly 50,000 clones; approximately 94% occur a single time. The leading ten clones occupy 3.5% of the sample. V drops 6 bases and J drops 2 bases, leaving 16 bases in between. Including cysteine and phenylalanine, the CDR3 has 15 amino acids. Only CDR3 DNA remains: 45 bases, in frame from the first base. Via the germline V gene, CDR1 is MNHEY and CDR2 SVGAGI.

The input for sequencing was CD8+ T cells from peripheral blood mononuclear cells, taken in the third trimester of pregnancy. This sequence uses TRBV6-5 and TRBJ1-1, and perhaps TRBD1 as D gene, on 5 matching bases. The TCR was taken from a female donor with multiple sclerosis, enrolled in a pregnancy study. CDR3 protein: CASSQNGHSNTEAFF. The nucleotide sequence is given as TGTGCCAGCAGCCAAAACGGACACAGCAACACTGAAGCTTTCTTT.